The present T cell receptor (beta chain) was sequenced within a study of CD8+ T cells in alopecia areata. Points on this clone: Its specificity is not known.

Treatment denoted: oral pan-JAK inhibitor, 5-10 mg twice daily. General study findings and limits: Higher clonality was seen in lesional scalp than in normal scalp, especially in alopecia totalis/universalis. Persistence in scalp and blood during tofacitinib was observed for many expanded lesional clones.

Once RNA had been extracted, it was reverse transcribed into cDNA to act as the sequencing template. The protocol was immunoSEQ multiplex PCR, while the TCRdb copy is restricted to in-frame clones and leaves out a portion. Counted here are a few hundred thousand clones, just over 65% occurring once; the ten biggest clones make up more than 1%. The CDR3 covers 15 residues. Between the trimmed V and J ends, which lost 1 base and 2 bases, there was a span of 9 bases. Germline assignment: CDR1 SGDLS and CDR2 YYNGEE. The V and J genes are TRBV9 and TRBJ2-2, with TRBD2 as a possible D gene (5 bases). This clonotype was obtained from a human donor with alopecia areata. The sequencing here drew on CD4+ T cells sorted from blood, taken around week 46, from a patient treated with tofacitinib. The CDR3: CASSVISDNTGELFF. As DNA, the CDR3 is TGTGCCAGCAGCGTAATTAGCGATAACACCGGGGAGCTGTTTTTT.